The 23 T cell receptor beta chains below all came from one sample that was sequenced in a study of OX40 agonist ivuxolimab in advanced cancers. Using immunoSEQ multiplex PCR, the repertoire was profiled, and TCRdb retains in-frame clones only, with some absent. This table has roughly 60,000 clones, approximately 86% appearing once. Sequencing used CD4+ or CD8+ T cells sorted from blood, obtained in a trial of the OX40 agonist ivuxolimab. The receptors stem from an adult with an advanced solid tumor such as melanoma, head and neck, liver or kidney cancer.

The chain couples TRBV28 to TRBJ2-1; D perhaps matches TRBD2 (6 bases). V was clipped by 3 bases and J by 7 bases, with 10 bases between them. Germline lookup yields CDR1 MDHEN and CDR2 SYDVKM. The CDR3 has 13 amino acids. CDR3 sequence: CASSLSSENEQFF. The CDR3, as DNA: TGTGCCAGCAGTTTGTCTAGCGAGAATGAGCAGTTCTTC.

The CDR3 DNA follows: TGTGCCGGAGCCGGGACGGAGATTGCGAACACCGGGGAGCTGTTTTTT. Its protein product is CAGAGTEIANTGELFF. The chain joins TRBV9 to TRBJ2-2; D might be TRBD1 or TRBD2, each matching 5 bases. Trimming pared 10 bases from V and 0 bases from J, leaving 19 bases between. The CDR3 totals 16 residues. The V gene's germline CDR1 is SGDLS and CDR2 YYNGEE.

As DNA, the CDR3 is TGCGCCAGCAGCCGCAGGGGGAGCGGAAGCACAGATACGCAGTATTTT. Protein sequence: CASSRRGSGSTDTQYF. The chain joins TRBV5-1 to TRBJ2-3, with 7 bases identical to TRBD1. The V segment lost 4 bases and the J segment 0 bases; nucleotides outside the gene matches: 8. Germline V lookup: CDR1 SGHRS, CDR2 YFSETQ. CDR3 length: 16 residues.

The chain couples TRBV14 to TRBJ2-7; D possibly corresponds to TRBD2 (5 bases). The germline V gene encodes CDR1 SGHDN and CDR2 FVKESK. This CDR3 is built from 15 residues. The V gene lost 0 bases and the J gene lost 4 bases, with 13 bases spanning the gap. The CDR3 DNA sequence: TGTGCCAGCAGCCAAGATGGGAGCAGGCGTTACGAGCAGTACTTC. Encoded protein: CASSQDGSRRYEQYF.

The chain links TRBV7-9 to TRBJ1-1; D is perhaps TRBD1 (5 bases). V was pared by 3 bases and J by 1 base, with 6 bases between. The germline V gene has CDR1 SEHNR and CDR2 FQNEAQ (reference sequence). The CDR3 extends over 13 amino acids. As DNA, the CDR3 is TGTGCCAGCAGCTTCGGGGGGAACACTGAAGCTTTCTTT. Protein sequence: CASSFGGNTEAFF.

The CDR3 DNA reads as TGTGCCAGCAGTAAACTAGCGGGGAACTACGAGCAGTACTTC. Its translation is CASSKLAGNYEQYF. V usage is TRBV11-2 and J usage is TRBJ2-7; 10 bases line up with TRBD2. Germline loops: CDR1 SGHAT, CDR2 FQNNGV. There are 14 residues in the CDR3. V was pared by 6 bases and J by 3 bases, with 5 bases of the junction left unmatched.

The V gene is TRBV7-2, the J gene TRBJ1-1; 8 bases are shared with TRBD1. This CDR3 is 13 amino acids long. V gave up 5 bases and J gave up 11 bases; unmatched junction bases: 10. CDR1 is SGHTA, CDR2 FQGNSA, per germline. DNA of the CDR3: TGTGCCAGCAGCGCGACCGGACAGGGTTGGGCTTTCTTT. This codes for CASSATGQGWAFF.

This chain joins TRBV28 and TRBJ1-1; D gene unclear. Germline assignment: CDR1 MDHEN and CDR2 SYDVKM. V lost 6 bases and J 4 bases, leaving 18 bases between the germline ends. The CDR3 is made up of 15 amino acids. The CDR3 region is CASSSGRRWGTEAFF. Here the CDR3 DNA reads TGTGCCAGCAGCTCTGGACGAAGGTGGGGCACTGAAGCTTTCTTT.

The chain links TRBV27 to TRBJ1-4; D remains ambiguous. Trimming took 6 bases from V and 0 from J, leaving 8 bases between them. Germline V lookup: CDR1 MNHEY, CDR2 SMNVEV (reference sequence). This CDR3 spans 14 amino acids. In DNA form, the CDR3 reads TGTGCCAGCAGATCTAGACCAACTAATGAAAAACTGTTTTTT. Protein: CASRSRPTNEKLFF.

This chain uses TRBV6-5 with TRBJ1-2; D remains ambiguous. The CDR3 is 15 amino acids. Germline V CDR1 and CDR2: MNHEY, SVGAGI. V was shortened by 6 bases and J by 9 bases, with 23 bases between the two germline ends. The CDR3 loop is CASRLNTPPAFSYTF. DNA for the CDR3: TGTGCCAGCAGGCTTAACACCCCGCCAGCCTTCAGCTACACCTTC.

This chain links TRBV30 with TRBJ1-2; D is perhaps TRBD1 (5 bases). Trimming stripped 4 bases from V and 8 bases from J, with 14 bases between. The germline CDR1 and CDR2 sequences are GTSNPN and SVGIG (reference sequence). This CDR3 region has 12 residues. The CDR3 protein is CAWTRQTGGYTF. CDR3 DNA sequence: TGTGCCTGGACCAGACAGACGGGAGGCTACACCTTC.

V gene TRBV9 combines with J gene TRBJ2-2; TRBD1 might be the D (5 bases). The ends were cut back, 6 bases at V and 0 bases at J, with 12 bases in the middle. The CDR3 contains 15 residues. The germline CDR1 and CDR2 sequences are SGDLS and YYNGEE. CDR3 amino acids: CASTRLGANTGELFF. The DNA for the CDR3 is TGTGCCAGCACTCGATTAGGGGCGAACACCGGGGAGCTGTTTTTT.

The chain employs TRBV2 and TRBJ2-5; the D is unclear. The DNA end is more similar to TRBJ2-7, so the J call may be wrong. Per the germline V gene, CDR1 is SNHLY and CDR2 is FYNNEI. The CDR3 is made up of 13 amino acids. The CDR3 sequence: CASTEVPFNEQYF. For the CDR3, the DNA is TGTGCCAGCACAGAGGTCCCATTCAACGAGCAGTACTTC.

The chain uses TRBV7-2 and TRBJ1-2; no clear D. Trimming took off 1 base at V and 0 bases at J, with 3 bases between the two ends. This CDR3 contains 13 residues. Germline assignment: CDR1 SGHTA and CDR2 FQGNSA. CDR3 region: CASSLGTNYGYTF. The CDR3 region has the DNA TGTGCCAGCAGCTTAGGCACTAACTATGGCTACACCTTC.

This clone was seen a few times. This sequence joins TRBV30 and TRBJ1-6, with a weak D call TRBD1 (5 bases). V lost 3 bases and J lost 4, with 13 bases in between. Germline-derived CDR1 and CDR2 are GTSNPN and SVGIG (reference sequence). CDR3 length: 15 amino acids. In DNA, the CDR3 is TGTGCCTGGAGCGGGGGGGTTCGGTATAATTCACCCCTCCACTTT. Its translation is CAWSGGVRYNSPLHF. The whole variable domain, filled in from reference TRBV30 and TRBJ1-6, reads SQTIHQWPATLVQPVGSPLSLECTVEGTSNPNLYWYRQAAGRGLQLLFYSVGIGQISSEVPQNLSASRPQDRQFILSSKKLLLSDSGFYLCAWSGGVRYNSPLHFGNGTRLTVT.

The chain employs TRBV18 and TRBJ1-3; D is undetermined. V was cut by 0 bases and J by 2 bases, with 14 bases left in between. The CDR3 spans 17 residues. Per the germline V gene, CDR1 is KGHSH and CDR2 is LQKENI. CDR3 amino acids: CASSPPAEYTPGNTIYF. The CDR3 coding sequence is TGTGCCAGCTCACCACCGGCGGAGTACACCCCTGGAAACACCATATATTTT.

The rearrangement joins TRBV6-5 to TRBJ1-5; perhaps TRBD1 as D (6 bases). The CDR3 is made up of 13 amino acids. The germline V gene has CDR1 MNHEY and CDR2 SVGAGI. V was trimmed by 9 bases and J by 3 bases, leaving 12 bases between them. Here the CDR3 DNA reads TGTGCCAGTCAAACAGGGAACAATCAGCCCCAGCATTTT. Translating it yields CASQTGNNQPQHF.

This clone was seen only once. The chain couples TRBV28 to TRBJ2-5; TRBD1 or TRBD2 may be the D gene (5 bases each). Trimming cost V 1 base and J 5 bases, with 11 bases left between them. The CDR3 is 14 amino acids. Germline CDR1 is MDHEN and CDR2 is SYDVKM. CDR3 nucleotides: TGTGCCAGCAGTTTATCGGGGCTCGGGGAGACCCAGTACTTC. As protein: CASSLSGLGETQYF.

This sequence joins TRBV28 and TRBJ1-1, with D perhaps TRBD1 (5 bases). Germline-derived CDR1 and CDR2 are MDHEN and SYDVKM. CDR3 length: 13 amino acids. V lost 5 bases to trimming and J lost 10 bases, with 17 bases between them. CDR3 loop: CASSLGQRGGAFF. The CDR3 DNA sequence: TGTGCCAGCAGTCTCGGACAACGTGGGGGAGCTTTCTTT.

The chain joins TRBV7-2 to TRBJ2-3; D uncertain. The germline V gene has CDR1 SGHTA and CDR2 FQGNSA. This CDR3 has 13 amino acids. The V and J ends lost 6 bases and 0 bases respectively, with 7 bases between them. The CDR3 sequence is CASSGASTDTQYF. The CDR3 DNA sequence: TGTGCCAGCAGTGGAGCTAGCACAGATACGCAGTATTTT. Filled out from reference TRBV7-2 and TRBJ2-3, the complete variable domain reads GAGVSQSPSNKVTEKGKDVELRCDPISGHTALYWYRQSLGQGLEFLIYFQGNSAPDKSGLPSDRFSAERTGGSVSTLTIQRTQQEDSAVYLCASSGASTDTQYFGPGTRLTVL.

The CDR3 DNA reads as TGTGCCACCAGCAGAGATTCGTTGGGACAGCCGACCTACGAGCAGTACTTC. Protein: CATSRDSLGQPTYEQYF. The chain is built from TRBV15 and TRBJ2-5, with 7 bases identical to TRBD1. The end of the DNA fits TRBJ2-7 better, so the J call may be wrong. The CDR3 has 17 residues. CDR1 is LNHNV, CDR2 YYDKDF, per germline (reference sequence).

This chain links TRBV6-5 with TRBJ1-1, with D maybe TRBD1 (6 bases). Germline V gene lookup returns CDR1 MNHEY and CDR2 SVGAGI. Trimming removed 2 bases at V and 1 base at J, with 14 bases between. This CDR3 is built from 16 residues. CDR3 in DNA: TGTGCCAGCAGTTACCGTCGGGGACAAGAGAACACTGAAGCTTTCTTT. It translates to CASSYRRGQENTEAFF.

The rearrangement links TRBV18 to TRBJ2-6; possible D gene TRBD1, 6 bases. This CDR3 is 14 amino acids long. Germline loops: CDR1 KGHSH, CDR2 LQKENI. V dropped 1 base and J dropped 8 bases, with 9 bases sitting between them. The CDR3: CASSPLTGTNVLTF. CDR3 DNA: TGTGCCAGCTCACCACTCACAGGGACCAACGTCCTGACTTTC.